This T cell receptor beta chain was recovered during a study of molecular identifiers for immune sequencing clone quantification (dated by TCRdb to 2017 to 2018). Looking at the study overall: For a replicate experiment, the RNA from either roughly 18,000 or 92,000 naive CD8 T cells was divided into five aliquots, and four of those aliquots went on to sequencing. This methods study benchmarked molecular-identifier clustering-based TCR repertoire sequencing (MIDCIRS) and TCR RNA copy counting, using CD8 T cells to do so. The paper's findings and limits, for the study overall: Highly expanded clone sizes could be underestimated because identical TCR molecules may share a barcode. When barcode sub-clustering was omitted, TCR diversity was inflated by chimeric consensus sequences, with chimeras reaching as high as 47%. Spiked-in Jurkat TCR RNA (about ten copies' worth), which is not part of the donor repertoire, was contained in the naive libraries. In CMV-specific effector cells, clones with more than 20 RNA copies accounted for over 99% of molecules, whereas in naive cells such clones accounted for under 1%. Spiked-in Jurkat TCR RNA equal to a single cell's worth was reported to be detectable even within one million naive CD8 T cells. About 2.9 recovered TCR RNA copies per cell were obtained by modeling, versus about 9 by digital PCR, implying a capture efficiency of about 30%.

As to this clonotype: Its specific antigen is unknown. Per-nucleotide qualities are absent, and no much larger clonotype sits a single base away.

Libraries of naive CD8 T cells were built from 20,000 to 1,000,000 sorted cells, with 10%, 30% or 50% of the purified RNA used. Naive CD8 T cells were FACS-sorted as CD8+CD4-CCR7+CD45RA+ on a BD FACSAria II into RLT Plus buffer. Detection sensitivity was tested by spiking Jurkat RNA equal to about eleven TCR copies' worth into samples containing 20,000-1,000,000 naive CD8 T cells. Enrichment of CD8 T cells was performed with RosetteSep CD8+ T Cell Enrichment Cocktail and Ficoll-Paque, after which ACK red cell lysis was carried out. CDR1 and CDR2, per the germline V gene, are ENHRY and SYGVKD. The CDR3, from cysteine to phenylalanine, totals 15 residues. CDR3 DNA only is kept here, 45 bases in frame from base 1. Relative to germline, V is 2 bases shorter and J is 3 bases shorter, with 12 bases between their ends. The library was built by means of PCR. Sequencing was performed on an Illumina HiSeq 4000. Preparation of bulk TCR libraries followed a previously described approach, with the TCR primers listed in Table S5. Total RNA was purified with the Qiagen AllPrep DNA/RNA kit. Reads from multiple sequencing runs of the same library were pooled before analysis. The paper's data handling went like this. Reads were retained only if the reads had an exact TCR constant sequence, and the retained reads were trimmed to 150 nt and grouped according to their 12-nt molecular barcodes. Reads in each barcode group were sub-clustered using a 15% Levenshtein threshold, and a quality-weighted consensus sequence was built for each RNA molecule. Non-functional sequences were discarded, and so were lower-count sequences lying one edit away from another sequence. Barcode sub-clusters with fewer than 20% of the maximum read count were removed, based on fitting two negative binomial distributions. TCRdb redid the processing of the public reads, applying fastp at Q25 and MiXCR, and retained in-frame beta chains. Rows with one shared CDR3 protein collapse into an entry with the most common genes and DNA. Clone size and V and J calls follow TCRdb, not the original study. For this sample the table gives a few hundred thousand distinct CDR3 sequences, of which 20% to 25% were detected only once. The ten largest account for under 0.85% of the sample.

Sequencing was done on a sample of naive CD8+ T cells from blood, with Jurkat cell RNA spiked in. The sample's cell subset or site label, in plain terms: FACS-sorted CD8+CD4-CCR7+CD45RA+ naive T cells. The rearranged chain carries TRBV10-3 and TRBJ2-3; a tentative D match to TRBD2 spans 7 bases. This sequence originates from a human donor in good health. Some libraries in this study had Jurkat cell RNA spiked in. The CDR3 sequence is CAISEAGATTDTQYF. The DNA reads TGTGCCATCAGTGAGGCGGGGGCAACTACAGATACGCAGTATTTT.